Each of the 24 T cell receptor beta chains below was sequenced from the same sample in a study of molecular identifiers for immune sequencing clone quantification. TCRdb re-called the PCR reads with MiXCR, one entry per CDR3 protein. The table records 85,000 to 130,000 distinct CDR3 sequences, 36% of them present only once. The sequenced sample consisted of naive CD8+ T cells from blood, with Jurkat cell RNA spiked in. As to subset: FACS-sorted CD8+CD4-CCR7+CD45RA+ naive T cells. Receptor source: a human donor in good health. Some libraries in this study had Jurkat cell RNA spiked in.

This clonotype came up a few times. The chain uses TRBV19 and TRBJ2-2, with 8 nucleotides matching TRBD2. The length of the CDR3 is 14 residues. Germline lookup yields CDR1 LNHDA and CDR2 SQIVND (reference sequence). The V and J ends lost 7 bases and 4 bases, in that order; junction bases with no gene match: 5. DNA of the CDR3: TGTGCCAGTATAGCGGGATCGGGCACCGGGGAGCTGTTTTTT. Translation gives CASIAGSGTGELFF.

As for this clonotype: Without the conserved terminal phenylalanine or tryptophan, this CDR3 likely stems from a read error. The genes are TRBV24-1 and TRBJ1-5; a weak D match, TRBD1 (6 bases). The CDR3 is 14 residues long. Germline CDR1 KGHDR, CDR2 SFDVKD. Trimming shortened V by 5 bases and J by 12 bases, and 19 bases separated the two germline ends. CDR3 sequence (DNA): TGTGCCACCAGTGCCGGGCGGACCGGACAGTTCCAGCATTTA. This sequence encodes CATSAGRTGQFQHL.

Remarks on this clonotype: This may come from a read error, since a much larger clone is one base off. Since no conserved phenylalanine or tryptophan closes the CDR3, a read error is the likely cause. The V gene is TRBV12-3 or TRBV12-4, the J gene TRBJ2-7; D is unclear. The ends were cut back, 5 bases at V and 7 bases at J, with 9 bases in the middle. This CDR3 has 11 amino acids. CDR3 sequence (DNA): TGTGCCAGCAGTCAAACGGGTGAGCAGTACTCC. Its protein product is CASSQTGEQYS.

The chain combines TRBV7-6 with TRBJ2-2; no clear D. V gave up 3 bases and J gave up 2 bases, with 10 bases separating them. The CDR3 spans 15 residues. Germline V gives CDR1 SGHVS, CDR2 FNYEAQ. CDR3 coding DNA: TGTGCCAGCAGCTTGGGGTCCCGCAACACCGGGGAGCTGTTTTTT. Its translation: CASSLGSRNTGELFF.

The rearrangement joins TRBV7-7 to TRBJ1-3; no firm D call. The CDR3 has 14 residues. The V end lost 0 bases, the J end lost 5 bases, and 8 bases lay between the germline ends. CDR1 is SSHAT, CDR2 FNYEAQ, per germline (reference sequence). The CDR3 region is CASSLAGIRNTIYF. The CDR3 nucleotides read TGTGCCAGCAGCTTAGCAGGGATCAGAAACACCATATATTTT.

The V call is TRBV6-1, the J call TRBJ2-2, with D perhaps matching TRBD1 or TRBD2 (7 bases each). V lost 2 bases and J lost 6, with 13 bases in between. CDR1 MNHNS and CDR2 SASEGT come from the germline V gene. The CDR3 totals 15 residues. The CDR3 is CASSEWEGAAGELFF. CDR3 bases: TGTGCCAGCAGTGAATGGGAGGGGGCGGCCGGGGAGCTGTTTTTT.

The chain carries TRBV3-1 and TRBJ1-5, with TRBD1 matching over 8 bases. The CDR3 length is 15 residues. Looked up from germline, CDR1 is LGHDT and CDR2 is YNNKEL (reference sequence). Trimming at V came to 8 bases and at J to 6 bases, leaving 12 bases not matched to a gene. The CDR3 is CASGDGQGIGQPQHF. The CDR3 nucleotides read TGTGCCAGCGGAGACGGACAGGGTATAGGTCAGCCCCAGCATTTT.

As to this clonotype: The junction does not match germline at one end; this may be a read error. The chain recombines TRBV10-3 with TRBJ1-4; 8 positions agree with TRBD1. This CDR3 comprises 14 residues. Per the germline V gene, CDR1 is ENHRY and CDR2 is SYGVKD. This chain's CDR3 is CASSAGQGSEKLFF. CDR3 bases: TGTGCCAGCAGTGCAGGACAGGGAAGTGAAAAACTGTTTTTT.

This clonotype was observed at least ten times. The rearrangement uses TRBV7-8 and TRBJ2-3; the D is unclear. Germline CDR1 is SGHVS and CDR2 is FQNEAQ. Trimming shortened V by 5 bases and J by 9 bases, and 15 bases separated the two germline ends. The CDR3 spans 13 residues. The CDR3 region is CASSPPGLLTQYF. The DNA for the CDR3 is TGTGCCAGCAGCCCCCCGGGTCTTTTGACGCAGTATTTT. The full variable domain, its missing parts supplied by reference TRBV7-8 and TRBJ2-3, is GAGVSQSPRYKVAKRGQDVALRCDPISGHVSLFWYQQALGQGPEFLTYFQNEAQLDKSGLPSDRFFAERPEGSVSTLKIQRTQQEDSAVYLCASSPPGLLTQYFGPGTRLTVL.

The chain employs TRBV3-1 and TRBJ2-1, with no clear D. The V end lost 1 base, the J end lost 9 bases, and 7 bases lay between the germline ends. Germline V gene lookup returns CDR1 LGHDT and CDR2 YNNKEL (reference sequence). This CDR3 has 12 amino acids. CDR3 residues: CASSQGPAEQFF. CDR3 sequence (DNA): TGTGCCAGCAGCCAAGGTCCGGCTGAGCAGTTCTTC.

About this clonotype: A much more abundant neighbour one base away suggests this may be a read error. V and J are TRBV6-5 and TRBJ2-7; D is perhaps TRBD1 (6 bases). Germline CDR1 MNHEY, CDR2 SVGAGI. Deletions cut 7 bases from V and 3 bases from J, with 13 bases between. The CDR3 consists of 13 residues. The CDR3 DNA sequence: TGTGCCAGCATGGAGAAAGGGGGCTACGAGCAGTACTTC. This codes for CASMEKGGYEQYF.

The rearrangement links TRBV2 to TRBJ1-5, with 10 bases aligning to TRBD1. The CDR3 extends over 14 amino acids. The germline gives CDR1 SNHLY, CDR2 FYNNEI. V lost 5 bases to trimming and J lost 6 bases; unmatched junction nucleotides: 4. The CDR3 coding sequence is TGTGCCAGCAGTCCGGGACAGGGGATTCAGCCCCAGCATTTT. Amino acids: CASSPGQGIQPQHF.

J is TRBJ2-3 and V is TRBV25-1; D perhaps matches TRBD1 (6 bases). Germline-derived CDR1 and CDR2 are MGHDK and SYGVNS. CDR3 length equals 16 residues. Between the trimmed V and J ends, which lost 3 bases and 8 bases, there was a span of 21 bases. Here the CDR3 reads CASSESQSWDIGTQYF. The DNA of the CDR3 is TGTGCCAGCAGTGAGTCCCAGTCCTGGGACATAGGTACGCAGTATTTT.

The CDR3 sequence: CASSSSGNSYNEQFF. CDR3 bases: TGTGCCAGCAGCTCGTCGGGGAACTCCTACAATGAGCAGTTCTTC. This chain links TRBV7-9 with TRBJ2-1, with D maybe TRBD2 (5 bases). The V gene's germline CDR1 is SEHNR and CDR2 FQNEAQ (reference sequence). The V gene lost 4 bases and the J gene lost 0 bases, with 10 bases spanning the gap. CDR3 length: 15 residues. The full variable domain, its missing parts supplied by reference TRBV7-9 and TRBJ2-1, is DTGVSQNPRHKITKRGQNVTFRCDPISEHNRLYWYRQTLGQGPEFLTYFQNEAQLEKSRLLSDRFSAERPKGSFSTLEIQRTEQGDSAMYLCASSSSGNSYNEQFFGPGTRLTVL.

A remark on this clonotype: The junction departs from the called germline gene at one end, perhaps through a read error. The chain recombines TRBV7-6 with TRBJ2-2; TRBD2 agrees at 7 bases. In germline, CDR1 is SGHVS, CDR2 FNYEAQ. The CDR3 is 14 residues long. DNA for the CDR3: TGTGCCAGCAGCCAGATAGCGGGCACCGGGGAGCTGCTTTTT. Its translation: CASSQIAGTGELLF.

On this clonotype: A junction end diverges from the germline sequence, so it may reflect a read error. The chain has TRBV29-1 and TRBJ2-3, with no clear D. The length of the CDR3 is 15 residues. The germline CDR1 and CDR2 sequences are SQVTM and ANQGSEA. For the CDR3, the DNA is TGCAGCGTTGCCAATTTCCGCGACTCCACAGCTACGCAGTATTTT. This sequence encodes CSVANFRDSTATQYF.

This clonotype was seen ten or more times. The chain joins TRBV5-4 to TRBJ1-1, with D uncertain. The V gene lost 5 bases and the J gene lost 1 base, with 3 bases spanning the gap. Germline V CDR1 and CDR2: SGHNT, YYREEE (reference sequence). The length of the CDR3 is 11 residues. CDR3 bases: TGTGCCAGCAGGAGGAACACTGAAGCTTTCTTT. Protein: CASRRNTEAFF. Drawing the rest from reference TRBV5-4 and TRBJ1-1, the complete variable domain is ETGVTQSPTHLIKTRGQQVTLRCSSQSGHNTVSWYQQALGQGPQFIFQYYREEENGRGNFPPRFSGLQFPNYSSELNVNALELDDSALYLCASRRNTEAFFGQGTRLTVV.

V and J are TRBV12-3 or TRBV12-4 and TRBJ1-5; D perhaps matches TRBD1 (5 bases). This CDR3 is built from 15 residues. The V end lost 1 base, the J end lost 1 base, and 8 bases lay between the germline ends. The CDR3 spells CASSLEGFSNQPQHF. In nucleotides, the CDR3 is TGTGCCAGCAGTTTAGAGGGGTTCAGCAATCAGCCCCAGCATTTT.

The rearrangement uses TRBV5-6 and TRBJ1-5; possibly TRBD1 for D (5 bases). V dropped 0 bases and J dropped 6 bases, with 13 bases sitting between them. Germline CDR1 is SGHDT and CDR2 is YYEEEE. The CDR3 length is 15 residues. The CDR3 region has the DNA TGTGCCAGCAGCTTGGCCGGGGCAGGCGTTCAGCCCCAGCATTTT. Translating gives CASSLAGAGVQPQHF.

This clonotype was detected ten times or more. This chain uses TRBV20-1 with TRBJ2-7, with 9 bases aligning to TRBD2. The CDR3 consists of 13 residues. The V and J ends lost 1 base and 7 bases, in that order; junction bases with no gene match: 5. The germline CDR1 and CDR2 sequences are DFQATT and SNEGSKA (reference sequence). CDR3 DNA sequence: TGCAGTGCTAGAGTTAGCGGGAGATTTGAGCAGTACTTC. This codes for CSARVSGRFEQYF.

In regard to this clonotype: A much more abundant neighbour one base away suggests this may be a read error. J is TRBJ2-3 and V is TRBV2; 10 positions agree with TRBD2. This CDR3 has 17 amino acids. Losses at the gene ends were 6 bases for V and 3 bases for J; bases not matched to a gene: 12. CDR1 SNHLY and CDR2 FYNNEI come from the germline V gene. CDR3 sequence reads: CASRHNTASGGTDTQYF. The CDR3 coding sequence is TGTGCCAGCAGGCACAACACCGCTAGCGGGGGAACAGATACGCAGTATTTT.

The chain recombines TRBV7-6 with TRBJ2-3; D unresolved. Trimming pared 5 bases from V and 6 bases from J, leaving 21 bases between. Germline loops: CDR1 SGHVS, CDR2 FNYEAQ. The CDR3 covers 16 residues. CDR3 sequence: CASSLSTLPTLDTQYF. CDR3 nucleotides: TGTGCCAGCAGCCTGTCTACTCTACCCACGCTGGATACGCAGTATTTT.

Points on this clonotype: As the CDR3 is not closed by the conserved phenylalanine or tryptophan, this likely results from a read error. The chain combines TRBV4-3 with TRBJ2-7; D tentatively fits TRBD1 or TRBD2 (5 bases each). V was clipped by 1 base and J by 4 bases, with 14 bases between them. The length of the CDR3 is 15 residues. Germline CDR1 reads LGHNA; CDR2 reads YSLEER. CDR3 DNA sequence: TGCGCCAGCAGCCAAGTTGAGGGGCTTGGTTACGAGCAGTACTAC. Translation gives CASSQVEGLGYEQYY.

The chain is built from TRBV13 and TRBJ2-7; 8 nucleotides match TRBD2. Germline trimming cut 1 base from V and 1 base from J; bases unmatched to any gene: 3. Germline V gene sequence: CDR1 PRHDT, CDR2 FYEKMQ (reference sequence). The CDR3 covers 15 residues. The CDR3 protein is CASSLEASGSYEQYF. CDR3 DNA: TGTGCCAGCAGCTTAGAGGCTAGCGGGTCCTACGAGCAGTACTTC.